The clone carrying this T cell receptor (beta chain) was seen repeatedly, ten times or more. Unique molecular identifiers were used in preparing the TCRbeta library. TCRdb re-called the PCR reads with MiXCR, one entry per CDR3 protein. This table holds 640,000 or so distinct CDR3 sequences, 16% found once. This sample was taken from a study of T-cell reconstitution after alpha-beta-depleted transplantation in children. CDR1 is ENHRY, CDR2 SYGVKD, per germline. With 5 bases removed from V and 1 base from J, the gap between germline ends came to 19 bases. The CDR3 sequence is 17 residues long. The TCR was taken from a human donor who donated a stem cell graft to a child with acute myeloid leukemia. The chain has TRBV10-3 and TRBJ2-3; D is unclear. This specimen consisted of PBMCs from the stem cell graft donor, obtained from the stem cell graft. The CDR3 DNA reads as TGTGCCATCAGTCCTTCGAACGGTGAGGTGGGCACAGATACGCAGTATTTT. This codes for CAISPSNGEVGTDTQYF.